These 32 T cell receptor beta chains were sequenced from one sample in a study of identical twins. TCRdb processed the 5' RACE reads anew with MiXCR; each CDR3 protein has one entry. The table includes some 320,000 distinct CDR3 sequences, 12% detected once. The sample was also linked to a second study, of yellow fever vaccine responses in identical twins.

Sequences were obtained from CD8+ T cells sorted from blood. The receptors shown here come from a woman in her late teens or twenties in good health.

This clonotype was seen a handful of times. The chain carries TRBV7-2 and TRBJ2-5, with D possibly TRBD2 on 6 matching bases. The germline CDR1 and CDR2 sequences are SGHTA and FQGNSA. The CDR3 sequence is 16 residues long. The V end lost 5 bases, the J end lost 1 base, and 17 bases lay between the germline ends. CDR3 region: CASSPFTSNSQETQYF. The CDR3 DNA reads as TGTGCCAGCAGCCCATTCACTAGCAACTCCCAAGAGACCCAGTACTTC.

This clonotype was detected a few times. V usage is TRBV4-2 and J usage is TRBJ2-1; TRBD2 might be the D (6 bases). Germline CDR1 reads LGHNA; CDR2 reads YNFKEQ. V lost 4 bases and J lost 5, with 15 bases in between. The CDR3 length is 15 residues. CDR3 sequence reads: CASSPALGLHNEQFF. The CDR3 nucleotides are TGTGCCAGCAGCCCGGCTCTGGGACTTCACAATGAGCAGTTCTTC.

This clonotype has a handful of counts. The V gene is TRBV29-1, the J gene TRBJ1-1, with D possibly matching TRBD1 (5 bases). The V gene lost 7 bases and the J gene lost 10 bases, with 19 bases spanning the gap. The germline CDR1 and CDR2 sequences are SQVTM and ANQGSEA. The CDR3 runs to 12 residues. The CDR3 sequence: CSAPRGGDGAFF. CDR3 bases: TGCAGCGCCCCCCGGGGAGGGGACGGAGCTTTCTTT.

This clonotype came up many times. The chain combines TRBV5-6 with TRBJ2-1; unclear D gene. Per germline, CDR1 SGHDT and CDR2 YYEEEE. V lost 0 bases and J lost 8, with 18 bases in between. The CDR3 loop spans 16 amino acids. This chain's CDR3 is CASSLALQRYSYEQFF. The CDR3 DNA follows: TGTGCCAGCAGCTTGGCCCTCCAGCGATATAGCTATGAGCAGTTCTTC. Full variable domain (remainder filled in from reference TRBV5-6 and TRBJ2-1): DAGVTQSPTHLIKTRGQQVTLRCSPKSGHDTVSWYQQALGQGPQFIFQYYEEEERQRGNFPDRFSGHQFPNYSSELNVNALLLGDSALYLCASSLALQRYSYEQFFGPGTRLTVL.

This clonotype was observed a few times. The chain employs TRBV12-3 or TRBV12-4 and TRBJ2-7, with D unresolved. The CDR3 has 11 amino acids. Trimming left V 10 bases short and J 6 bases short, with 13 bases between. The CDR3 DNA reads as TGTGCCACCCGTTTCGGCGTCGAGCAGTACTTC. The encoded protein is CATRFGVEQYF.

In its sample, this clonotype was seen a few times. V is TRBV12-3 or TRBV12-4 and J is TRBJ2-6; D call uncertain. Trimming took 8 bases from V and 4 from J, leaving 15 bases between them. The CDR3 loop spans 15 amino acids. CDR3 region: CASSKPRIGANVLTF. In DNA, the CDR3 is TGTGCCAGCTCAAAACCGAGGATCGGGGCCAACGTCCTGACTTTC.

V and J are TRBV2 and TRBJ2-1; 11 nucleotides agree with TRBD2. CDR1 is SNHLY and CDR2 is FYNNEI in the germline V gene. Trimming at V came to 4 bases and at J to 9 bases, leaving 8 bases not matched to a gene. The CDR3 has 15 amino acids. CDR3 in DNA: TGTGCCAGCAGTGTACTAGCGGGAGCTTTCGGTGAGCAGTTCTTC. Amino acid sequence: CASSVLAGAFGEQFF.

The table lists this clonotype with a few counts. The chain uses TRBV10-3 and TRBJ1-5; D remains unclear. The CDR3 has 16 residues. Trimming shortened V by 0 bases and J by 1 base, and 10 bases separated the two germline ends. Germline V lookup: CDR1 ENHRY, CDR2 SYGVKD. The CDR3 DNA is TGTGCCATCAGTGAGTCGGAGGGTGTGAGCAATCAGCCCCAGCATTTT. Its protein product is CAISESEGVSNQPQHF.

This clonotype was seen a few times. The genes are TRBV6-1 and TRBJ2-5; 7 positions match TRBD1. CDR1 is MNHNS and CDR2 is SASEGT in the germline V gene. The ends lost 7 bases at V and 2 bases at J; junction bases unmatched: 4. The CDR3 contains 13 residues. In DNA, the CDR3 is TGTGCCAGCAACTGGGACAGTCAAGAGACCCAGTACTTC. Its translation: CASNWDSQETQYF.

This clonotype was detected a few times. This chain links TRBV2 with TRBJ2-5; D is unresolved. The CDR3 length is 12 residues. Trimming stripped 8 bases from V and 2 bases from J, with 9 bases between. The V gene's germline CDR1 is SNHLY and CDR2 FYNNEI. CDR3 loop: CASDTFQETQYF. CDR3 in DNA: TGTGCCAGCGACACCTTTCAAGAGACCCAGTACTTC.

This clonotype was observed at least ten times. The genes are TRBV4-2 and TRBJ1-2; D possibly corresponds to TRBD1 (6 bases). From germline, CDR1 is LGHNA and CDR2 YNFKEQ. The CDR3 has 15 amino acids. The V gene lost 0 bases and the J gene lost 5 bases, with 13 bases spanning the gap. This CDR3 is CASSQDRTDLYGYTF. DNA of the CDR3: TGTGCCAGCAGCCAAGATCGGACAGACCTTTATGGCTACACCTTC.

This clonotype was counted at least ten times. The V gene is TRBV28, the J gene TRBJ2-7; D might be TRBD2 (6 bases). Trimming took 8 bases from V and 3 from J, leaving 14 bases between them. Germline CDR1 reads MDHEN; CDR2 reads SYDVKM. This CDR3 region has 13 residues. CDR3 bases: TGTGCCAGCCGGGACTCCGGACTCTACGAGCAGTACTTC. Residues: CASRDSGLYEQYF.

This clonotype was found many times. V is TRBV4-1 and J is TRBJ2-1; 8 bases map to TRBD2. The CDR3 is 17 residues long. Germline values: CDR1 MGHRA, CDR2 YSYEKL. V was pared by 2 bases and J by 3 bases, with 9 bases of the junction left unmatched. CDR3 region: CASSQKREYQLYNEQFF. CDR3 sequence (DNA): TGCGCCAGCAGCCAAAAGCGGGAGTATCAACTCTACAATGAGCAGTTCTTC.

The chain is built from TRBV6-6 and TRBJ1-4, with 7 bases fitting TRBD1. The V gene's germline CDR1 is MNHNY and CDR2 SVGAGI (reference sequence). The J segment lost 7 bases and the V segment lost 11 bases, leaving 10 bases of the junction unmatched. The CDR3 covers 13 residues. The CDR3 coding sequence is TGTGCCGTCCGGGACAGTTCGTTTGAAAAACTGTTTTTT. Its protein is CAVRDSSFEKLFF.

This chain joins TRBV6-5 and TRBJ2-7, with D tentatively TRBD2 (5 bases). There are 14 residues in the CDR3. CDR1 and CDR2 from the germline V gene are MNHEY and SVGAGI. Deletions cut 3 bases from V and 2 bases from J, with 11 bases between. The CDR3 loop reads CASSYTQEAYEQYF. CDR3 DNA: TGTGCCAGCAGTTATACCCAGGAGGCCTACGAGCAGTACTTC.

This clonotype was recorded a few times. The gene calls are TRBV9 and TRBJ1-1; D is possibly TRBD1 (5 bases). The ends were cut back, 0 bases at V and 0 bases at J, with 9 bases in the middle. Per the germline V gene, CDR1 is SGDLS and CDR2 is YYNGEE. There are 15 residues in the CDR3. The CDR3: CASSVEEGLNTEAFF. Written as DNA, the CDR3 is TGTGCCAGCAGCGTAGAGGAGGGGTTGAACACTGAAGCTTTCTTT.

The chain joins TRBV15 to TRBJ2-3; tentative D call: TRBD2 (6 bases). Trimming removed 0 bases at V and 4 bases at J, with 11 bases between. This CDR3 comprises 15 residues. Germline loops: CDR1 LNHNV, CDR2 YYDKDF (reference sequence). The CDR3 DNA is TGTGCCACCAGCAGAGATGGGGGGAGTTCAGATACGCAGTATTTT. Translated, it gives CATSRDGGSSDTQYF.

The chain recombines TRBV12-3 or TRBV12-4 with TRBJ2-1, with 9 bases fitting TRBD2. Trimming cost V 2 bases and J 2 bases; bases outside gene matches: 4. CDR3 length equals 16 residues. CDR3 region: CASSLSAGGAYNEQFF. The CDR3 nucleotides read TGTGCCAGCAGTTTATCGGCGGGAGGGGCCTACAATGAGCAGTTCTTC.

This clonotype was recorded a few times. CDR3 in amino acids: CASSYGLYNEQFF. In nucleotides, the CDR3 is TGTGCCAGCAGTTATGGACTTTACAATGAGCAGTTCTTC. The chain combines TRBV28 with TRBJ2-1, with a possible D match to TRBD2 (5 bases). Germline assignment: CDR1 MDHEN and CDR2 SYDVKM. The V end lost 4 bases, the J end lost 4 bases, and 8 bases lay between the germline ends. The CDR3 has 13 residues.

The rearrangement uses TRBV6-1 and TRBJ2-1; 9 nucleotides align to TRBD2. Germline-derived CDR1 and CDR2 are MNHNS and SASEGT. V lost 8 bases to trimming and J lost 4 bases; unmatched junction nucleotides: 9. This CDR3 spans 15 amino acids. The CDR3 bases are TGTGCCAGCGGGAGACTAGCGGTAGCGTACAATGAGCAGTTCTTC. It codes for CASGRLAVAYNEQFF.

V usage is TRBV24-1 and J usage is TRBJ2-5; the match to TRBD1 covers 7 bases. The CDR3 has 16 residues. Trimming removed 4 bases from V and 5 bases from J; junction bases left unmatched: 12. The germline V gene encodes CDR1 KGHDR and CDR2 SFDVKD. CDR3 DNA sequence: TGTGCCACCAGTGAAAAGGGGGCCGTTAATCGGGAGACCCAGTACTTC. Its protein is CATSEKGAVNRETQYF.

CDR3 DNA sequence: TGTGCCACCGGCCTCCACTTGAACACTGAAGCTTTCTTT. Translated: CATGLHLNTEAFF. The chain uses TRBV19 and TRBJ1-1; D remains unclear. This CDR3 contains 13 residues. CDR1 is LNHDA, CDR2 SQIVND, per germline (reference sequence). Trimming pared 10 bases from V and 0 bases from J, leaving 12 bases between.

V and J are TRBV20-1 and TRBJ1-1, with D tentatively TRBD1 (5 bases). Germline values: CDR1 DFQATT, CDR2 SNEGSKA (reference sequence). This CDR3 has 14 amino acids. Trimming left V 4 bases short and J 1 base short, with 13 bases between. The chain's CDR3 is CSATDLGGNTEAFF. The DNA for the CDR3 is TGCAGTGCTACAGACCTTGGGGGGAACACTGAAGCTTTCTTT.

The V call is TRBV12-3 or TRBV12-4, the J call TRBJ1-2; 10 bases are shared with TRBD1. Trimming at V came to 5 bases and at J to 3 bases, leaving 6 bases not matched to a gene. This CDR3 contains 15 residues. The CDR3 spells CASSDDRGLYYGYTF. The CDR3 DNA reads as TGTGCCAGCAGTGACGACAGGGGGCTTTACTATGGCTACACCTTC.

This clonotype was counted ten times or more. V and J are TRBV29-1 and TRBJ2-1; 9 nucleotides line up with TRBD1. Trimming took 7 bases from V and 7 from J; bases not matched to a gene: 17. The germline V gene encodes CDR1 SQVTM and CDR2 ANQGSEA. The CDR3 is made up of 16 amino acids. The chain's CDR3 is CSAHRDRARLGNEQFF. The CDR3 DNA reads TGCAGCGCTCACCGGGACAGGGCCCGACTGGGGAATGAGCAGTTCTTC.

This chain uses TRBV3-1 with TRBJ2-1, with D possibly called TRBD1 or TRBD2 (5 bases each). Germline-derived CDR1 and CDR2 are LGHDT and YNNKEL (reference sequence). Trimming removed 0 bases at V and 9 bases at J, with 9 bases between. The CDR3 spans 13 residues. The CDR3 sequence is CASSQDGGVEQFF. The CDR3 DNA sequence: TGTGCCAGCAGCCAAGATGGGGGAGTTGAGCAGTTCTTC.

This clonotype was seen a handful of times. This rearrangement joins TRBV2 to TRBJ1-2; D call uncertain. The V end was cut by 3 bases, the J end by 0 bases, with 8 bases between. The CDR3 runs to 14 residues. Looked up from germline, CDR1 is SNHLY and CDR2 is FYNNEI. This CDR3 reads CASSDRLANYGYTF. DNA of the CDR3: TGTGCCAGCAGTGATCGGTTAGCTAACTATGGCTACACCTTC. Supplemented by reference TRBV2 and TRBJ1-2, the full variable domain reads EPEVTQTPSHQVTQMGQEVILRCVPISNHLYFYWYRQILGQKVEFLVSFYNNEISEKSEIFDDQFSVERPDGSNFTLKIRSTKLEDSAMYFCASSDRLANYGYTFGSGTRLTVV.

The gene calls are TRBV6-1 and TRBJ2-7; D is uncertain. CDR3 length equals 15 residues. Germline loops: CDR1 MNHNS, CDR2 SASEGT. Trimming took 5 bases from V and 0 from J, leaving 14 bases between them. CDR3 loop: CASSRSELSSYEQYV. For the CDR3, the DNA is TGTGCCAGCAGTCGCAGCGAGTTGAGCTCCTACGAGCAGTACGTC.

The CDR3 spells CSVDPSSGRVRADTQYF. Written as DNA, the CDR3 is TGCAGCGTTGACCCCTCTAGCGGGAGGGTTAGGGCAGATACGCAGTATTTT. The chain couples TRBV29-1 to TRBJ2-3; TRBD2 matches at 12 bases. Germline loops: CDR1 SQVTM, CDR2 ANQGSEA. V was pared by 3 bases and J by 4 bases, with 11 bases of the junction left unmatched. The CDR3 is 17 amino acids.

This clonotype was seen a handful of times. In nucleotides, the CDR3 is TGTGCCAGCAGCTCCCGCCAGCGGGGGGACTACGAGCAGTACGTC. The encoded protein is CASSSRQRGDYEQYV. The chain is built from TRBV7-8 and TRBJ2-7; 9 nucleotides align to TRBD2. The CDR3 runs to 15 residues. The germline V gene encodes CDR1 SGHVS and CDR2 FQNEAQ. Trimming cost V 4 bases and J 3 bases; bases outside gene matches: 7.

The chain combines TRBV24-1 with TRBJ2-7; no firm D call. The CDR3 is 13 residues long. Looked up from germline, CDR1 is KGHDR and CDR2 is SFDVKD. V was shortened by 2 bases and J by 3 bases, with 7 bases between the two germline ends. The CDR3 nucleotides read TGTGCCACCAGTGATTCAGTCAGCTACGAGCAGTACTTC. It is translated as CATSDSVSYEQYF.

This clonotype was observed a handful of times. CDR3 amino acids: CASTTRGSGAYNEQFF. The DNA for the CDR3 is TGTGCCAGCACCACTAGGGGGAGCGGGGCTTACAATGAGCAGTTCTTC. V gene TRBV9 combines with J gene TRBJ2-1, with D possibly being TRBD2 (7 bases). The CDR3 runs to 16 residues. Germline loops: CDR1 SGDLS, CDR2 YYNGEE. Trimming shortened V by 6 bases and J by 4 bases, and 20 bases separated the two germline ends.